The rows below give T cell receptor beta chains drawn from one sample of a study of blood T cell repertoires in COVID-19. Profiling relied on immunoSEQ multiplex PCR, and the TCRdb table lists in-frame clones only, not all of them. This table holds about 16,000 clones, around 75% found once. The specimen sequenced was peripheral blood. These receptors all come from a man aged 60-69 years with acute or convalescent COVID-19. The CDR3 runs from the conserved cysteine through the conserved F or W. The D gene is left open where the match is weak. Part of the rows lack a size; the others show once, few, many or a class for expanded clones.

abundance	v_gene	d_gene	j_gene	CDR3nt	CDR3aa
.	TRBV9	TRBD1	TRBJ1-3	TGTGCCAGCAGCGTAGCTGGGACAGGGAGAGCTGGAAACACCATATATTTT	CASSVAGTGRAGNTIYF
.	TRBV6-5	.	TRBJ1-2	TGTGCCAGCAGCCCGACAGACTATGGCTACACCTTC	CASSPTDYGYTF
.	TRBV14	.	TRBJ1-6	TGTGCCAGCAGCCGTCAGGTCCCCTCCTATAATTCACCCCTCCACTTT	CASSRQVPSYNSPLHF
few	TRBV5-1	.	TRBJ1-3	TGCGCCAGCAGCTTAAAGGACAGAAACACCATATATTTT	CASSLKDRNTIYF
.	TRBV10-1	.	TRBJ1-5	TGCGCCAGCAGTGAGTCATTGACAGGTGGGAATCAGCCCCAGCATTTT	CASSESLTGGNQPQHF
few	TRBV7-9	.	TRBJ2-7	TGTGCCAGCAGCTTGGAGCCGCAGCCTTCCTACGAGCAGTACTTC	CASSLEPQPSYEQYF
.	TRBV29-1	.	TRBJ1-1	TGCAGCGGTACATCCGGGGAACGGGCAGCTTTCTTT	CSGTSGERAAFF
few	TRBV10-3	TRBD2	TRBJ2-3	TGTGCCATCAGTGGAACTAGCGAGCGCACAGATACGCAGTATTTT	CAISGTSERTDTQYF
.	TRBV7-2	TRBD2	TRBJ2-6	TGTGCCAGCAGTTCTAGCGGGGGAGCTGGGGCCAACGTCCTGACTTTC	CASSSSGGAGANVLTF
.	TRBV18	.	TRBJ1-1	TGTGCCAGCTCGCAGCTAGCGGCAGAGGACACTGAAGCTTTCTTT	CASSQLAAEDTEAFF
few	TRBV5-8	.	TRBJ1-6	TGTGCCAGCAGCTTGGGGGGCAGAGGTTCACCCCTCCACTTT	CASSLGGRGSPLHF
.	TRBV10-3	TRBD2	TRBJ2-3	TGTGCCATCAGTCCCCAGCCTCGCGAGCGGGAGGAAAACACAGATACGCAGTATTTT	CAISPQPREREENTDTQYF
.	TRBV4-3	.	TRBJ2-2	TGCGCCAGCAGCCAGGATTTTGCGAAAAGGGGGACCGGGGAGCTGTTTTTT	CASSQDFAKRGTGELFF
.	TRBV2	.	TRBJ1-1	TGTGCCAGCATCATCCGGGGGGCAAGGTCAGCTTTCTTT	CASIIRGARSAFF
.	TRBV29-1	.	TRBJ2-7	TGCAGCGTAAGGGAACAGGGCGGATCCTACGAGCAGTACTTC	CSVREQGGSYEQYF
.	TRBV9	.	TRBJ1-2	TGTGCCAGCAGCCCAATCCACAGGGATGGCTACACCTTC	CASSPIHRDGYTF
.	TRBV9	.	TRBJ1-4	TGTGCCAGCAGCGTAGGCGGGGGGGCGAAAGAAAAACTGTTTTTT	CASSVGGGAKEKLFF
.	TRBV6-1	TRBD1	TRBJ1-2	TGTGCCAGCAGTGAAGTTAGACAGGGGTCCTTTAACTATGGCTACACCTTC	CASSEVRQGSFNYGYTF
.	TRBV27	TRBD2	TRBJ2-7	TGTGCCAGCAGTTTTCAAGCGGGGGGAAAGGACGAGCAGTACTTC	CASSFQAGGKDEQYF
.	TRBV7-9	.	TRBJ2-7	TGTGCCAGCAGCCTCCAACAGACAATCCCCTACGAGCAGTACTTC	CASSLQQTIPYEQYF
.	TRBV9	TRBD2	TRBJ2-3	TGTGCCAGCAGCCCCGGGACTAGCGGAGGCACAGATACGCAGTATTTT	CASSPGTSGGTDTQYF
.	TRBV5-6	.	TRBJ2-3	TGTGCCAGCCTATCTTTGGGGGGGGGCACATCAGATACGCAGTATTTT	CASLSLGGGTSDTQYF
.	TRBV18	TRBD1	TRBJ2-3	TGTGCCAGCTCACAGGGGGCCGTCACAGATACGCAGTATTTT	CASSQGAVTDTQYF
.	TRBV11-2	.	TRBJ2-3	TGTGCCAGCAGCCCTATTCCGGGGACAGATACGCAGTATTTT	CASSPIPGTDTQYF
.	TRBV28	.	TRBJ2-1	TGTGCCAGCAGTCTTATCAATGAGCAGTTCTTC	CASSLINEQFF
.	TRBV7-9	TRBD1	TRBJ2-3	TGTGCCAGCAGCCAGGGACAGGGCTCAGATACGCAGTATTTT	CASSQGQGSDTQYF
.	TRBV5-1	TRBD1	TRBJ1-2	TGCGCCAGCAACTCAGACTACAGGGGGCCGAATGGCTACACCTTC	CASNSDYRGPNGYTF
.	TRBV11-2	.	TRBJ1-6	TGTGCCAGCAGCTTGTTTGCTGGGCATAGCTCCTATAATTCACCCCTCCACTTT	CASSLFAGHSSYNSPLHF
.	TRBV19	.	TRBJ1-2	TGTGCCAGTAGTGAATCGGACAGCTTTAACTATGGCTACACCTTC	CASSESDSFNYGYTF
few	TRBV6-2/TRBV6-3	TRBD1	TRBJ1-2	TGTGCCAGCAACCCTCCGGGACAGGGGGCTTTGGGCTACACCTTC	CASNPPGQGALGYTF
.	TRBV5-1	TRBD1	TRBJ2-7	TGCGCCAGCAGCGGGGACAGGGGGCTCTACGAGCAGTACTTC	CASSGDRGLYEQYF
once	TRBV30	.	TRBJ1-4	TGTGCATTGGACAGAAGCCCTGCAACTAATGAAAAACTGTTTTTT	CALDRSPATNEKLFF
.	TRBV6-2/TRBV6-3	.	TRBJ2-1	TGTGCCAGCAGTTATGGCGGGATGGATAATGAGCAGTTCTTC	CASSYGGMDNEQFF
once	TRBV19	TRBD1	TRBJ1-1	TGTGCCAGTAGTCTAAGACAGGGGAGGAACACTGAAGCTTTCTTT	CASSLRQGRNTEAFF
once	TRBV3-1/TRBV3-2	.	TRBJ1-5	TGTGCCAGCAGCCAAGATACGGGTTATCAGCCCCAGCATTTT	CASSQDTGYQPQHF
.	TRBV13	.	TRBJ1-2	TGTGCCAGCAGCTTAGGAAACAGAATCGCTAACTATGGCTACACCTTC	CASSLGNRIANYGYTF
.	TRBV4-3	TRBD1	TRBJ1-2	TGCGCCAGCAGCCAACGACAGGGGGACGGCTACACCTTC	CASSQRQGDGYTF
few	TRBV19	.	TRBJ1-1	TGTGCCACCGGACATCTGAACACTGAAGCTTTCTTT	CATGHLNTEAFF
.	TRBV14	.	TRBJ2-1	TGTGCCAGCAGCCAAGAAACGAGCGGGCCAGCCTACAATGAGCAGTTCTTC	CASSQETSGPAYNEQFF
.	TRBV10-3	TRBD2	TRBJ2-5	TGTGCCATCAGCGCGGGACTAGCGGGAGGAGAGACCCAGTACTTC	CAISAGLAGGETQYF
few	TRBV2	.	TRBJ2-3	TGTGCCAGCAGAGTCGGGAGTAGCACAGATACGCAGTATTTT	CASRVGSSTDTQYF
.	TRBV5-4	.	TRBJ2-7	TGTGCCAGCAGACCCGGGACTCGTGGCTCCTACGAGCAGTACTTC	CASRPGTRGSYEQYF
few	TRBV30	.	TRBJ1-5	TGTGCCTGGAGTGTGGGCAACAATCAGCCCCAGCATTTT	CAWSVGNNQPQHF
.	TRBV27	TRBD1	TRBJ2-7	TGTGCCAGCAGTTGGGGCCGGGACAGGGGCTACGAGCAGTACTTC	CASSWGRDRGYEQYF
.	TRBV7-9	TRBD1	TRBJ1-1	TGTGCCAGCAGGCCCGGACAGGGGAGAGAGGACACTGAAGCTTTCTTT	CASRPGQGREDTEAFF
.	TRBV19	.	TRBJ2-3	TGTGCCAGTAGAACGACAGGGACTGTGGGAACAGATACGCAGTATTTT	CASRTTGTVGTDTQYF
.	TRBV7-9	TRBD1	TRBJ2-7	TGTGCCAGCAGCTTACACCGGGACAGATTCTACGAGCAGTACTTC	CASSLHRDRFYEQYF
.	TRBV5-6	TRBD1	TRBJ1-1	TGTGCCAGCAGCTGGGGACAGGGGGGCACTGAAGCTTTCTTT	CASSWGQGGTEAFF
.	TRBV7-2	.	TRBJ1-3	TGTGCCAGCAGCGGCCGGGGAGGGGATGGAAACACCATATATTTT	CASSGRGGDGNTIYF
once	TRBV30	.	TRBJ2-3	TGTGCCTGGAGCCTTAGCACAGATACGCAGTATTTT	CAWSLSTDTQYF
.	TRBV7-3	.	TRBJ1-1	TGTGCCAGCAGCTTAACAGGGGTCACTGAAGCTTTCTTT	CASSLTGVTEAFF
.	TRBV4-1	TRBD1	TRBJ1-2	TGCGCCAGCAGCCGGGACAGGGGGACTATCTATGGCTACACCTTC	CASSRDRGTIYGYTF